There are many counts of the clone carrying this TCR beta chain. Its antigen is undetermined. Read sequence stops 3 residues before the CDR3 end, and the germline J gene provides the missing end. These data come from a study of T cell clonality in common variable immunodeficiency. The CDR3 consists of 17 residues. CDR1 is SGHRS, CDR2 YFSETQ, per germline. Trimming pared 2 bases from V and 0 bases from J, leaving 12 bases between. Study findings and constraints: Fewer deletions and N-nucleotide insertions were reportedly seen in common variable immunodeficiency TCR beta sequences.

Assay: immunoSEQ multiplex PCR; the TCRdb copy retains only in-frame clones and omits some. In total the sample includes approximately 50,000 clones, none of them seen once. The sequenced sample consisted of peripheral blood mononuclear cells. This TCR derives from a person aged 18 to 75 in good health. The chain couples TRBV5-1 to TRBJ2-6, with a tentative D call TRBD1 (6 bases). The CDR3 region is CASSFRGRISGANVLTF. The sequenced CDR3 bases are TGCGCCAGCAGCTTCAGGGGACGGATCTCTGGGGCCAACGTC. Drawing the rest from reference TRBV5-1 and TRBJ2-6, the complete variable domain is KAGVTQTPRYLIKTRGQQVTLSCSPISGHRSVSWYQQTPGQGLQFLFEYFSETQRNKGNFPGRFSGRQFSNSRSEMNVSTLELGDSALYLCASSFRGRISGANVLTFGAGSRLTVL.